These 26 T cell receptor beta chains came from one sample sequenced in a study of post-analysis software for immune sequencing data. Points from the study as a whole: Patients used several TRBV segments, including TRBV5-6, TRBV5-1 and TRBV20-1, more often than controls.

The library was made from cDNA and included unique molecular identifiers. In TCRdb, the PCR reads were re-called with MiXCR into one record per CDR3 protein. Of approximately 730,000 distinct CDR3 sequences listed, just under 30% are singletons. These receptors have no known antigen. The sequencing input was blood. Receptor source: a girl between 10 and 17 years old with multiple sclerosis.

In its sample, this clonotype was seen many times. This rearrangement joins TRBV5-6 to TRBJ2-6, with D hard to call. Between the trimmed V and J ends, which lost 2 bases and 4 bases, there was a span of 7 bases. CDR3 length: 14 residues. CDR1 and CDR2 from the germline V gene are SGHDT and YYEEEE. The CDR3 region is CASSFGMGANVLTF. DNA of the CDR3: TGTGCCAGCAGCTTTGGGATGGGGGCCAACGTCCTGACTTTC.

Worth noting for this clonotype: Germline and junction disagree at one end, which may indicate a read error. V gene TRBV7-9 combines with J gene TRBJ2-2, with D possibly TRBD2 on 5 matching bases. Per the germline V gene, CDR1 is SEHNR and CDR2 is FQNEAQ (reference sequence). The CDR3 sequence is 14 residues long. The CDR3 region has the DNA TGTGCCAGCAGCTTAGCGCGAGAAACCGGGGAGCGGTTTTTT. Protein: CASSLARETGERFF.

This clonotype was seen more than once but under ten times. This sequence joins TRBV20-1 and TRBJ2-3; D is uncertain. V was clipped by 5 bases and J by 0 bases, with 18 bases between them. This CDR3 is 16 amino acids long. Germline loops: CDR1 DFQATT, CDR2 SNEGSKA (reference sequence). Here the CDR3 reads CSARSPPTPSTDTQYF. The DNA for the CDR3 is TGCAGTGCTCGATCACCACCGACGCCTAGCACAGATACGCAGTATTTT.

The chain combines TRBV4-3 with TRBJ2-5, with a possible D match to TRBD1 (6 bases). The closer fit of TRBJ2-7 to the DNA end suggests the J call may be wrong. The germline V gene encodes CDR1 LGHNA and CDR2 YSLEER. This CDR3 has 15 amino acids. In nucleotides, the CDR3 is TGCGCCAGCAGCCAAGCCCACAGGGACCCCCACGAGCAGTACTTC. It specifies CASSQAHRDPHEQYF.

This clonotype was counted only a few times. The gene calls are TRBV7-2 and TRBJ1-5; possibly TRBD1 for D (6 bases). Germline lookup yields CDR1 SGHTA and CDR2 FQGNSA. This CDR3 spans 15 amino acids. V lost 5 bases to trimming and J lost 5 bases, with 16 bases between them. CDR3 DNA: TGTGCCAGCAGCCCGAACGGACAGACTGATCAGCCCCAGCATTTT. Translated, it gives CASSPNGQTDQPQHF.

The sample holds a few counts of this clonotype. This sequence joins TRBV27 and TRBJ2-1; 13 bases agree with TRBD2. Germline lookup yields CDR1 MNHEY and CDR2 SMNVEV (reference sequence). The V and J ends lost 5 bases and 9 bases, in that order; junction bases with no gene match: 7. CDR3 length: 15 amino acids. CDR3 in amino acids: CASSVTSGRAGEQFF. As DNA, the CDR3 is TGTGCCAGCAGTGTCACTAGCGGGAGGGCCGGTGAGCAGTTCTTC.

In DNA form, the CDR3 reads TGTGCCAGCAGTCTAGACTACCGACAGTATCAGCCCCAGCATTTT. Encoded protein: CASSLDYRQYQPQHF. The rearrangement joins TRBV6-2 or TRBV6-3 to TRBJ1-5; perhaps TRBD1 as D (5 bases). V lost 5 bases to trimming and J lost 5 bases, with 16 bases between them. CDR3 size: 15 residues. Per germline, CDR1 MNHEY and CDR2 SVGEGT.

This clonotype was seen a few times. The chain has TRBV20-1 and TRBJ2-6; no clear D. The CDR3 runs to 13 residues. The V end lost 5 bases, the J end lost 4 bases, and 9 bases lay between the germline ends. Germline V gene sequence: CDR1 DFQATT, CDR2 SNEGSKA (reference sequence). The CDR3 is CSAPNRGANVLTF. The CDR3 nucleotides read TGCAGTGCTCCCAATAGGGGGGCCAACGTCCTGACTTTC.

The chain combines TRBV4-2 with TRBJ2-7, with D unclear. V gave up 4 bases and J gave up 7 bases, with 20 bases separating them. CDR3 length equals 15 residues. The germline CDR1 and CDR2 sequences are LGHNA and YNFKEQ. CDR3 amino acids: CASSLQAAAVGEQYF. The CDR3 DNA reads TGTGCCAGCAGCCTTCAAGCTGCGGCTGTCGGAGAGCAGTACTTC.

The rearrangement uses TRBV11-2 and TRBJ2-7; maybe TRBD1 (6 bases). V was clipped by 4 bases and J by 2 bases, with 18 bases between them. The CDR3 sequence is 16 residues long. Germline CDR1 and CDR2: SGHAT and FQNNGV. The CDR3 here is CASSSFITAGAYEQYF. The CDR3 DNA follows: TGTGCCAGCAGCTCATTCATCACCGCAGGGGCCTACGAGCAGTACTTC. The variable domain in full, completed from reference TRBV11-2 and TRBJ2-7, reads EAGVAQSPRYKIIEKRQSVAFWCNPISGHATLYWYQQILGQGPKLLIQFQNNGVVDDSQLPKDRFSAERLKGVDSTLKIQPAKLEDSAVYLCASSSFITAGAYEQYFGPGTRLTVT.

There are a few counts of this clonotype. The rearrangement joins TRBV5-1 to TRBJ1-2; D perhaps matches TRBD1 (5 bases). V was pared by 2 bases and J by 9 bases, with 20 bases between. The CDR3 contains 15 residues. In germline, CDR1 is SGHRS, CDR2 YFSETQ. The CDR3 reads CASSFESWQGGSYTF. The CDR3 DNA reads TGCGCCAGCAGCTTCGAATCGTGGCAGGGTGGGAGCTACACCTTC.

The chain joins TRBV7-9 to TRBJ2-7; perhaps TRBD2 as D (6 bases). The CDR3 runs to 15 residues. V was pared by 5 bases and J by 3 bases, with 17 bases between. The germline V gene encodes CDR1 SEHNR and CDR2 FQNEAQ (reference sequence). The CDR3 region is CASSPLGGTHYEQYF. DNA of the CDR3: TGTGCCAGCAGCCCCCTGGGGGGAACCCACTACGAGCAGTACTTC.

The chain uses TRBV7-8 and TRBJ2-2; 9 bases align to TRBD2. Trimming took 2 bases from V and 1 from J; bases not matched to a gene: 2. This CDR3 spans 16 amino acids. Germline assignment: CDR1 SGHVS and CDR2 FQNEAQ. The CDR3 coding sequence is TGTGCCAGCAGCTTAACAGCGGGAGGGAACACCGGGGAGCTGTTTTTT. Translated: CASSLTAGGNTGELFF.

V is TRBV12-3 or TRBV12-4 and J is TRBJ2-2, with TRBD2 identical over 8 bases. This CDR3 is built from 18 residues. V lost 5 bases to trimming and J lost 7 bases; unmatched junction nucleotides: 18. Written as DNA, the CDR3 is TGTGCCAGCAGTACCCACCGTCCGGGGGGGGCTTGGTTCGGGGAGCTGTTTTTT. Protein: CASSTHRPGGAWFGELFF.

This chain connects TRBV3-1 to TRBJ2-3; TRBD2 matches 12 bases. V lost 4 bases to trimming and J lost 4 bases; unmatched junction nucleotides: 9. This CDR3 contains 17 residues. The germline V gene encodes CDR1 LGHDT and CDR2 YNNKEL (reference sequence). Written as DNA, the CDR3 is TGTGCCAGCAGCCCCTCGAGACTAGCGGGAGATGCAGATACGCAGTATTTT. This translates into CASSPSRLAGDADTQYF.

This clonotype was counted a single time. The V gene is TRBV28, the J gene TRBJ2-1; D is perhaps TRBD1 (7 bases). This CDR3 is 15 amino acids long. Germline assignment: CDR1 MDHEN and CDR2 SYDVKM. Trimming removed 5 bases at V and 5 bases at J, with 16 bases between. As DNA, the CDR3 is TGTGCCAGCAGTCACCAGGGGGGAATTCACAATGAGCAGTTCTTC. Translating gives CASSHQGGIHNEQFF.

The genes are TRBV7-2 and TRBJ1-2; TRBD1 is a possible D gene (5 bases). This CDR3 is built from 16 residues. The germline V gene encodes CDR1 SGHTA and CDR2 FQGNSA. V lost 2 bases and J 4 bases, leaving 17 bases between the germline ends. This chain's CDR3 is CASSLSGTRTIYGYTF. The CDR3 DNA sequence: TGTGCCAGCAGCTTATCCGGGACCCGGACGATCTATGGCTACACCTTC.

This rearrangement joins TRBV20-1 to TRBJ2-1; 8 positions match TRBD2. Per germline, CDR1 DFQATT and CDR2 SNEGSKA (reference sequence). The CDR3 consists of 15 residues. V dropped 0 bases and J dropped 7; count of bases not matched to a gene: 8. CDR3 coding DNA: TGCAGTGCTAGAGATCAGAGCGGGAGTTTGAATGAGCAGTTCTTC. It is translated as CSARDQSGSLNEQFF.

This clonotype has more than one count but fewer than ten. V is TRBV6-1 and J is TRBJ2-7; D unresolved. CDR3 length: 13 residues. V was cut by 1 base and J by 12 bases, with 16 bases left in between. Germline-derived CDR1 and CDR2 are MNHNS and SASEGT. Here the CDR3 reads CASSEEIGRESYF. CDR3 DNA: TGTGCCAGCAGTGAAGAAATCGGGCGAGAGTCGTACTTC.

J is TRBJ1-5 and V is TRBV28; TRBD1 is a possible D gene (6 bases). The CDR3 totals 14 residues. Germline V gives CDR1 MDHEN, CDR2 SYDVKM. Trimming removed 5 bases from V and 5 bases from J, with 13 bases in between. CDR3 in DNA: TGTGCCAGCAGTGATCCAGGGGCTCATCAGCCCCAGCATTTT. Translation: CASSDPGAHQPQHF.

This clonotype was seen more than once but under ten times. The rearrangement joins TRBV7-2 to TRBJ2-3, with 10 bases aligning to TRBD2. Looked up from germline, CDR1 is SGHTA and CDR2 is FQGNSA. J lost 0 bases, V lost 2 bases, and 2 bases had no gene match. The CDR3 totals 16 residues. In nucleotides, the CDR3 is TGTGCCAGCAGCTTAATGACTAGCGGGAGCACAGATACGCAGTATTTT. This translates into CASSLMTSGSTDTQYF.

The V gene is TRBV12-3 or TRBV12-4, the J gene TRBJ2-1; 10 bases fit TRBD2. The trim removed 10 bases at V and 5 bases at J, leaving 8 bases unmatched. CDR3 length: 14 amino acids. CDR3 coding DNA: TGTGCCACCGATGAGCGGGAGGGAAACAATGAGCAGTTCTTC. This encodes CATDEREGNNEQFF.

The CDR3 sequence: CASSPNAGTADTQYF. CDR3 nucleotide sequence: TGTGCCAGCAGCCCCAACGCAGGGACCGCAGATACGCAGTATTTT. The chain recombines TRBV7-7 with TRBJ2-3; the D call may be TRBD1 or TRBD2 (5 bases each). The V gene's germline CDR1 is SSHAT and CDR2 FNYEAQ (reference sequence). V shed 5 bases and J shed 4 bases, with 16 bases lying between them. The CDR3 totals 15 residues.

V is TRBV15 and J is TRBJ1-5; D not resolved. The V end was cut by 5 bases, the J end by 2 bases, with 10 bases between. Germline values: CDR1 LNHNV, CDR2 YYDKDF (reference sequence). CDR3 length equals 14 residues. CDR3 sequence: CATSRRAGNQPQHF. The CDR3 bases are TGTGCCACCAGCCGGAGGGCCGGCAATCAGCCCCAGCATTTT.

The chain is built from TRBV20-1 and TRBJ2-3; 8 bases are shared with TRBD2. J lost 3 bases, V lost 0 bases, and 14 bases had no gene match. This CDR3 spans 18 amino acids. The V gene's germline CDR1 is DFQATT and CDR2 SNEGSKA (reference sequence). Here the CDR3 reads CSARDPLAEDLRTDTQYF. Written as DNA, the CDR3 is TGCAGTGCTAGAGATCCACTAGCGGAAGATTTGAGGACAGATACGCAGTATTTT.

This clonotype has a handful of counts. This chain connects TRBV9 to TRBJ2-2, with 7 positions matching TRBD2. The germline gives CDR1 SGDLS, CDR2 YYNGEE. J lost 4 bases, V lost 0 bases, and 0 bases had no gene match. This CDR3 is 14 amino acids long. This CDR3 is CASSVAGGTGELFF. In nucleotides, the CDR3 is TGTGCCAGCAGCGTAGCGGGGGGCACCGGGGAGCTGTTTTTT.